The 11 T cell receptor beta chains below come from one sample, sequenced in a study of OX40 agonist ivuxolimab in advanced cancers. Generated by immunoSEQ multiplex PCR, the TCRdb table keeps only in-frame clones and is missing some. The sample lists roughly 75,000 clones; approximately 86% were seen once. Sequences were derived from CD4+ or CD8+ T cells sorted from blood, sampled in a trial of the OX40 agonist ivuxolimab. The receptor source for this set is an adult with an advanced solid tumor such as melanoma, head and neck, liver or kidney cancer.

The chain joins TRBV11-2 to TRBJ2-7; D gene ambiguous. The CDR3 sequence is 13 residues long. The germline gives CDR1 SGHAT, CDR2 FQNNGV. V gave up 0 bases and J gave up 5 bases, with 8 bases separating them. CDR3 DNA: TGTGCCAGCAGCTTAGATCGGGCCCACGAGCAGTACTTC. Translating it yields CASSLDRAHEQYF.

This clone was seen a handful of times. The chain has TRBV7-8 and TRBJ2-5, with 10 bases lining up with TRBD2. The V gene's germline CDR1 is SGHVS and CDR2 FQNEAQ. V shed 0 bases, J shed 2 bases, and the junction held 3 bases outside the gene matches. The CDR3 loop spans 16 amino acids. This chain's CDR3 is CASSLAKLAGQETQYF. The CDR3 DNA follows: TGTGCCAGCAGCTTAGCGAAACTAGCGGGGCAAGAGACCCAGTACTTC.

This rearrangement joins TRBV21-1 to TRBJ2-2. TRBV21-1 is described as a pseudogene. There are 13 residues in the CDR3. The CDR3 region is CASSNWNTGELFF. In DNA, the CDR3 is TGTGCCAGCAGCAATTGGAACACCGGGGAGCTGTTTTTT.

The genes are TRBV10-1 and TRBJ1-5; D gene unclear. Germline V gene sequence: CDR1 WNHNN, CDR2 SYGVQD (reference sequence). The germline V and J ends were trimmed by 9 bases and 1 base, with 22 bases remaining between them. CDR3 length: 17 residues. CDR3 sequence reads: CASGIISEARSNQPQHF. In DNA form, the CDR3 reads TGCGCCAGTGGTATAATTAGCGAGGCCCGGAGCAATCAGCCCCAGCATTTT.

V is TRBV7-9 and J is TRBJ1-2; no clear D gene. The CDR3 sequence is 12 residues long. Germline CDR1 and CDR2: SEHNR and FQNEAQ (reference sequence). V dropped 0 bases and J dropped 7 bases, with 6 bases sitting between them. The CDR3: CASSLAGGGYTF. The CDR3, as DNA: TGTGCCAGCAGCTTAGCGGGAGGTGGCTACACCTTC.

About this clone itself: A read error may produce the germline difference seen at one junction end. V usage is TRBV7-7 and J usage is TRBJ2-7; no firm D call. CDR3 length: 13 amino acids. Germline-derived CDR1 and CDR2 are SSHAT and FNYEAQ (reference sequence). For the CDR3, the DNA is TGTGCTAGCAGTCGAGACGGTACCTACGAGCAGTACTTC. It yields the protein CASSRDGTYEQYF.

This chain connects TRBV7-2 to TRBJ1-2, with 9 bases lining up with TRBD1. The CDR3 totals 15 residues. V shed 1 base and J 5 bases; nucleotides not matched to a gene: 5. Germline loops: CDR1 SGHTA, CDR2 FQGNSA. CDR3 amino acids: CASSLEGTGIYGYTF. DNA for the CDR3: TGTGCCAGCAGCTTAGAAGGGACAGGGATTTATGGCTACACCTTC. Supplemented by reference TRBV7-2 and TRBJ1-2, the full variable domain reads GAGVSQSPSNKVTEKGKDVELRCDPISGHTALYWYRQSLGQGLEFLIYFQGNSAPDKSGLPSDRFSAERTGGSVSTLTIQRTQQEDSAVYLCASSLEGTGIYGYTFGSGTRLTVV.

The chain uses TRBV18 and TRBJ2-5; TRBD1 is a possible D gene (5 bases). V was trimmed by 5 bases and J by 2 bases, leaving 9 bases between them. This CDR3 comprises 13 residues. The germline V gene encodes CDR1 KGHSH and CDR2 LQKENI. CDR3 bases: TGTGCCAGCTCAGGGCCAGGGCAAGAGACCCAGTACTTC. It encodes CASSGPGQETQYF. The full variable domain, rest sourced from reference TRBV18 and TRBJ2-5, is NAGVMQNPRHLVRRRGQEARLRCSPMKGHSHVYWYRQLPEEGLKFMVYLQKENIIDESGMPKERFSAEFPKEGPSILRIQQVVRGDSAAYFCASSGPGQETQYFGPGTRLLVL.

The V gene is TRBV11-3, the J gene TRBJ2-1; D remains ambiguous. This CDR3 has 10 amino acids. Germline V CDR1 and CDR2: SGHNT, YENEEA. Trimming cost V 8 bases and J 8 bases, with 7 bases left between them. The CDR3 protein is CASSQYEQFF. The CDR3 DNA sequence: TGTGCCAGCTCGCAGTATGAGCAGTTCTTC. Looking up the rest from reference TRBV11-3 and TRBJ2-1 gives the full variable domain: EAGVVQSPRYKIIEKKQPVAFWCNPISGHNTLYWYLQNLGQGPELLIRYENEEAVDDSQLPKDRFSAERLKGVDSTLKIQPAELGDSAVYLCASSQYEQFFGPGTRLTVL.

This sequence joins TRBV28 and TRBJ1-2; tentative D call: TRBD1 (6 bases). Trimming pared 6 bases from V and 4 bases from J, leaving 18 bases between. CDR3 length equals 15 residues. Germline V gene sequence: CDR1 MDHEN, CDR2 SYDVKM. CDR3 loop: CASSPPRGDLYGYTF. CDR3 DNA sequence: TGTGCCAGCAGCCCTCCCAGGGGAGACCTCTATGGCTACACCTTC.

This sequence joins TRBV7-9 and TRBJ2-2, with no clear D. CDR3 size: 16 residues. V was clipped by 4 bases and J by 4 bases, with 16 bases between them. Per germline, CDR1 SEHNR and CDR2 FQNEAQ (reference sequence). Written as DNA, the CDR3 is TGTGCCAGCAGCTCAAAGAGAGGAACCATCACCGGGGAGCTGTTTTTT. Its translation: CASSSKRGTITGELFF.